This entry lists 12 T cell receptor beta chains sequenced from one sample in a study of cytomegalovirus exposure and HLA in healthy donors (dated by TCRdb to 2016 to 2017). Preparation of the library involved the immunoSEQ multiplex PCR assay. A mixture of 60 forward primers for TCR Vbeta segments and 13 reverse primers for TCR Jbeta segments was used in the multiplex PCR. The source is immuneACCESS, and TCRdb retained only in-frame sequences with V and J called. Part of the clones is not carried over; for the studies checked, unresolved V genes explain less than half of this, and the remainder is unexplained. The sample records hundreds of thousands of clones, roughly 78% of which are singletons. More than 0.45% of the sample is held by the ten biggest clonotypes. The sample comprised PBMCs. The receptors originated from a boy younger than 18 in good health and CMV-seronegative.

The V and J genes are TRBV19 and TRBJ2-2; 8 bases are shared with TRBD1. V was pared by 5 bases and J by 8 bases, with 10 bases of the junction left unmatched. The CDR3 is made up of 15 amino acids. Germline lookup yields CDR1 LNHDA and CDR2 SQIVND (reference sequence). In nucleotides, the CDR3 is TGTGCCAGTAGTTCATTGGACAGGGAGGAAGGGGAGCTGTTTTTT. This gives the protein CASSSLDREEGELFF.

The genes are TRBV9 and TRBJ2-2; 9 bases match TRBD2. CDR1 and CDR2 from the germline V gene are SGDLS and YYNGEE. The CDR3 loop spans 17 amino acids. Germline trimming cut 1 base from V and 1 base from J; bases unmatched to any gene: 5. CDR3 in DNA: TGTGCCAGCAGCGTACAACCACTAGCGGGGAACACCGGGGAGCTGTTTTTT. Its translation: CASSVQPLAGNTGELFF.

The chain is built from TRBV5-4 and TRBJ2-2; 11 bases fit TRBD2. Germline lookup yields CDR1 SGHNT and CDR2 YYREEE (reference sequence). V lost 4 bases to trimming and J lost 1 base; unmatched junction nucleotides: 3. The CDR3 covers 16 residues. Here the CDR3 reads CASSELAGVNTGELFF. In DNA, the CDR3 is TGTGCCAGCAGCGAACTAGCGGGGGTGAACACCGGGGAGCTGTTTTTT.

The chain carries TRBV6-5 and TRBJ2-3, with 10 bases lining up with TRBD2. The CDR3 has 15 amino acids. V trimming: 8 bases; J trimming: 0 bases; junction bases outside the gene matches: 5. Per germline, CDR1 MNHEY and CDR2 SVGAGI. The CDR3 DNA reads as TGTGCCAGCGTCAGCGGGGGGGCGAGCACAGATACGCAGTATTTT. Residues: CASVSGGASTDTQYF.

The CDR3 reads CASSIGLAAHYEQYF. The DNA for the CDR3 is TGTGCCAGTAGTATCGGACTCGCAGCACACTACGAGCAGTACTTC. The V and J genes are TRBV19 and TRBJ2-7, with D perhaps matching TRBD2 (5 bases). This CDR3 contains 15 residues. Germline V CDR1 and CDR2: LNHDA, SQIVND (reference sequence). V lost 3 bases and J lost 3, with 15 bases in between. The whole variable domain, filled in from reference TRBV19 and TRBJ2-7, reads DGGITQSPKYLFRKEGQNVTLSCEQNLNHDAMYWYRQDPGQGLRLIYYSQIVNDFQKGDIAEGYSVSREKKESFPLTVTSAQKNPTAFYLCASSIGLAAHYEQYFGPGTRLTVT.

This sequence joins TRBV6-1 and TRBJ2-1, with 8 bases matching TRBD2. V lost 8 bases to trimming and J lost 3 bases; unmatched junction nucleotides: 0. This CDR3 is built from 12 residues. Germline CDR1 reads MNHNS; CDR2 reads SASEGT. CDR3 sequence: CASGTSYNEQFF. As DNA, the CDR3 is TGTGCCAGCGGGACTAGCTACAATGAGCAGTTCTTC.

The rearrangement joins TRBV9 to TRBJ2-2, with D perhaps TRBD1 (6 bases). The V gene's germline CDR1 is SGDLS and CDR2 YYNGEE. The V end was cut by 4 bases, the J end by 2 bases, with 9 bases between. The CDR3 extends over 14 amino acids. The CDR3 sequence is CASSPGHNTGELFF. The CDR3 DNA reads TGTGCCAGCAGCCCGGGACACAACACCGGGGAGCTGTTTTTT.

The chain has TRBV6-4 and TRBJ2-3; 9 nucleotides align to TRBD2. This CDR3 contains 15 residues. Trimming removed 4 bases from V and 2 bases from J; junction bases left unmatched: 4. In germline, CDR1 is MRHNA, CDR2 SNTAGT. The CDR3 DNA follows: TGTGCCAGCAGTGGTGCGGGGGGGCCCACAGATACGCAGTATTTT. Translated: CASSGAGGPTDTQYF.

This clone appeared once. The genes are TRBV2 and TRBJ1-5; D may be TRBD1 (6 bases). Trimming took 6 bases from V and 7 from J, leaving 13 bases between them. Germline-derived CDR1 and CDR2 are SNHLY and FYNNEI. The CDR3 covers 13 residues. The CDR3 nucleotides read TGTGCCAGCAGGGACAGTCCGTTGCAGCCCCAGCATTTT. Protein: CASRDSPLQPQHF. The whole variable domain, filled in from reference TRBV2 and TRBJ1-5, reads EPEVTQTPSHQVTQMGQEVILRCVPISNHLYFYWYRQILGQKVEFLVSFYNNEISEKSEIFDDQFSVERPDGSNFTLKIRSTKLEDSAMYFCASRDSPLQPQHFGDGTRLSIL.

V and J are TRBV6-5 and TRBJ1-1; 7 bases agree with TRBD1. The CDR3 has 15 amino acids. With 1 base clipped from V and 7 bases from J, the junction kept 9 bases outside the gene matches. Per the germline V gene, CDR1 is MNHEY and CDR2 is SVGAGI. The CDR3 DNA reads as TGTGCCAGCAGTTACTTGTTGACAGGGAACCTTGAAGCTTTCTTT. It specifies CASSYLLTGNLEAFF.

This clone was counted a few times. Other DNA variants within this sample encode the same CDR3. The chain combines TRBV30 with TRBJ1-3; TRBD1 is a possible D gene (6 bases). The germline gives CDR1 GTSNPN, CDR2 SVGIG (reference sequence). This CDR3 has 14 residues. Trimming removed 2 bases from V and 0 bases from J, with 8 bases in between. DNA for the CDR3: TGTGCCTGGAGTACAGGGAGCTCTGGAAACACCATATATTTT. The encoded protein is CAWSTGSSGNTIYF.

V and J are TRBV13 and TRBJ1-1; D ambiguous. The length of the CDR3 is 15 residues. CDR1 is PRHDT, CDR2 FYEKMQ, per germline (reference sequence). The V gene lost 5 bases and the J gene lost 4 bases, with 17 bases spanning the gap. The CDR3 DNA sequence: TGTGCCAGCAGCCCGAACGGGCGTAGCGCCACTGAAGCTTTCTTT. Translating gives CASSPNGRSATEAFF. The complete variable domain, with remaining parts taken from reference TRBV13 and TRBJ1-1, reads AAGVIQSPRHLIKEKRETATLKCYPIPRHDTVYWYQQGPGQDPQFLISFYEKMQSDKGSIPDRFSAQQFSDYHSELNMSSLELGDSALYFCASSPNGRSATEAFFGQGTRLTVV.